Described below is a single T cell receptor (beta chain) sequence and its context. These data are taken from a study of shared clonotypes between healthy human individuals. Repertoires were generated with immunoSEQ multiplex PCR, while TCRdb's copy carries only in-frame clones and drops some. The table lists 2 million to 2.5 million clones, under 97% of them singletons. Into CD45RA+ naive and CD45RA-negative memory subsets, the CD4+ cells were split. CDR3 length equals 15 residues. V was clipped by 3 bases and J by 8 bases; unmatched bases: 9. Germline lookup yields CDR1 SGHAT and CDR2 FQNNGV. Sequenced input: naive CD4+ T cells sorted from blood. Subset noted: CD45RA+ positively selected. The clonotype comes from a man aged 18-30 years in good health. The chain employs TRBV11-2 and TRBJ1-5; 8 bases are shared with TRBD1. This chain's CDR3 is CASSFQGPGQEPQHF. The CDR3 DNA follows: TGTGCCAGCAGCTTCCAGGGACCGGGACAGGAGCCCCAGCATTTT. The full variable domain, completed using reference TRBV11-2 and TRBJ1-5, is EAGVAQSPRYKIIEKRQSVAFWCNPISGHATLYWYQQILGQGPKLLIQFQNNGVVDDSQLPKDRFSAERLKGVDSTLKIQPAKLEDSAVYLCASSFQGPGQEPQHFGDGTRLSIL.